These T cell receptor beta chains were read from a single sample in a study of blood T cell repertoires in COVID-19. This table comes from immunoSEQ multiplex PCR, and its TCRdb copy is limited to in-frame clones, with some not included. Of about 370,000 clones in the sample, nearly 90% are singletons; the top ten hold around 7%. The specimen sequenced was peripheral blood. These receptors all come from a man between 18 and 29 years old with active or convalescent COVID-19. The CDR3 runs from the conserved cysteine through the conserved F or W. The order of the fields is clone size, J gene, V gene, D gene, CDR3 protein, CDR3 DNA. A D gene is named only where the DNA matches it firmly. Not every row has a clone size; where given, it reads once, few, many or a size class.

>once|TRBJ2-7|TRBV7-9|-
CASSPRRSGGLTYEQYF
TGTGCCAGCAGCCCCCGCCGATCAGGGGGACTTACCTACGAGCAGTACTTC
>once|TRBJ2-7|TRBV19|-
CASESPYEQYF
TGTGCCAGTGAGTCTCCCTACGAGCAGTACTTC
>-|TRBJ1-2|TRBV3-1/TRBV3-2|TRBD1
CASSPSGGALGYTF
TGTGCCAGCAGCCCCTCAGGGGGCGCTCTTGGCTACACCTTC
>once|TRBJ1-2|TRBV4-1|-
CASSPRTVSLHGYTF
TGCGCCAGCAGCCCCCGGACAGTATCCCTTCATGGCTACACCTTC
>-|TRBJ1-4|TRBV4-3|-
CASSQESLVNEKLFF
TGCGCCAGCAGCCAAGAATCACTGGTTAATGAAAAACTGTTTTTT
>few|TRBJ2-3|TRBV7-9|-
CASSLEGADTDTQYF
TGTGCCAGCAGCTTAGAAGGGGCAGACACAGATACGCAGTATTTT
>-|TRBJ2-1|TRBV24-1|TRBD2
CATLAGGVKFF
TGTGCCACCCTAGCGGGGGGAGTGAAGTTCTTC
>-|TRBJ1-5|TRBV19|TRBD1
CASSMGQGHQPQHF
TGTGCCAGTAGTATGGGACAGGGACATCAGCCCCAGCATTTT
>-|TRBJ1-4|TRBV7-9|-
CASSLNPAGFEEKLFF
TGTGCCAGCAGCTTAAATCCAGCAGGGTTCGAAGAAAAACTGTTTTTT
>few|TRBJ2-7|TRBV7-3|TRBD1
CASSLTRDSSYEQYF
TGTGCCAGCAGCTTAACTCGGGACAGCTCCTACGAGCAGTACTTC
>-|TRBJ2-5|TRBV4-1|-
CASSQSQTGIPPQETQYF
TGCGCCAGCAGCCAAAGCCAGACAGGCATCCCCCCTCAAGAGACCCAGTACTTC
>-|TRBJ1-5|TRBV28|-
CASSSRTIVSNQPQHF
TGTGCCAGCAGTTCCCGGACAATCGTGAGCAATCAGCCCCAGCATTTT
>-|TRBJ2-1|TRBV9|TRBD2
CASSVGAGDRNEQFF
TGTGCCAGCAGCGTCGGGGCGGGAGATCGGAATGAGCAGTTCTTC
>-|TRBJ1-2|TRBV3-1/TRBV3-2|-
CASTRLGVGYTF
TGTGCCAGCACCAGGCTAGGGGTGGGCTACACCTTC
>-|TRBJ1-5|TRBV28|TRBD1
CASSSARTGGHNQPQHF
TGTGCCAGCAGTTCCGCCCGGACAGGGGGCCACAATCAGCCCCAGCATTTT
>-|TRBJ2-7|TRBV19|TRBD1
CASTDRAGGFAEQYF
TGTGCCAGTACAGATAGGGCAGGGGGTTTCGCCGAGCAGTACTTC
>-|TRBJ1-6|TRBV2|-
CASRPTSTDSPLHF
TGTGCCAGCAGGCCGACTTCAACTGATTCACCCCTCCACTTT
>-|TRBJ1-5|TRBV19|TRBD1
CASTPFSWDRDSNQPQHF
TGTGCCAGTACCCCCTTTTCTTGGGACAGGGATAGCAATCAGCCCCAGCATTTT
>-|TRBJ2-2|TRBV3-1/TRBV3-2|TRBD1
CASSQEDRGTGELFF
TGTGCCAGCAGCCAAGAAGACAGGGGCACCGGGGAGCTGTTTTTT
>-|TRBJ2-2|TRBV3-1/TRBV3-2|-
CASSQDTNTGELFF
TGTGCCAGCAGCCAAGACACGAACACCGGGGAGCTGTTTTTT
>-|TRBJ1-5|TRBV28|TRBD1
CASTGTANQPQHF
TGTGCCAGCACCGGGACAGCCAATCAGCCCCAGCATTTT
>-|TRBJ1-2|TRBV10-3|-
CAISERGYGYTF
TGTGCCATCAGTGAACGGGGATATGGCTACACCTTC
>few|TRBJ1-1|TRBV10-3|-
CAIRAGTKNTEAFF
TGTGCCATCAGGGCCGGGACAAAGAACACTGAAGCTTTCTTT
>-|TRBJ2-2|TRBV11-2|-
CASSLAGYPNTGELFF
TGTGCCAGCAGCTTAGCAGGGTACCCGAACACCGGGGAGCTGTTTTTT
>-|TRBJ2-7|TRBV7-9|TRBD2
CASSLVSGGAGDEQYF
TGTGCCAGCAGCTTAGTTAGCGGGGGGGCTGGTGACGAGCAGTACTTC
>-|TRBJ1-1|TRBV6-5|TRBD1
CASSPQGAAFF
TGTGCCAGCAGTCCACAGGGGGCGGCTTTCTTT
>-|TRBJ2-3|TRBV7-2|-
CASSFTGMTADTQYF
TGTGCCAGCAGCTTTACAGGAATGACCGCAGATACGCAGTATTTT
>-|TRBJ2-3|TRBV29-1|-
CSVVGGRQNTDTQYF
TGCAGCGTTGTGGGTGGGAGGCAGAACACAGATACGCAGTATTTT
>-|TRBJ2-2|TRBV7-7|-
CASSLLRTNEVGELFF
TGTGCCAGCAGCTTACTCAGAACCAACGAGGTCGGGGAGCTGTTTTTT
>-|TRBJ2-6|TRBV11-2|-
CASSPVGAGANVLTF
TGTGCCAGCAGCCCCGTGGGGGCTGGGGCCAACGTGCTGACTTTC
>-|TRBJ2-3|TRBV24-1|-
CATSDYQGGTDTQYF
TGTGCCACCAGTGATTATCAGGGCGGCACAGATACGCAGTATTTT
>-|TRBJ2-5|TRBV23-1|TRBD1
CASSLPDREETQYF
TGCGCCAGCAGTCTCCCGGACAGGGAAGAGACCCAGTACTTC
>-|TRBJ2-7|TRBV11-2|-
CASSRLTYEQYF
TGTGCCAGCAGCAGACTTACCTACGAGCAGTACTTC
>-|TRBJ2-5|TRBV3-1/TRBV3-2|TRBD2
CASSQDGSLAGGLETQYF
TGTGCCAGCAGCCAAGATGGTTCCCTAGCGGGGGGGCTAGAGACCCAGTACTTC
>-|TRBJ1-2|TRBV24-1|-
CATATPGSYGYTF
TGTGCCACCGCGACACCCGGTAGCTATGGCTACACCTTC
>-|TRBJ2-7|TRBV7-9|-
CASSFLRDTSYEQYF
TGTGCCAGCAGCTTCCTTAGGGACACTTCCTACGAGCAGTACTTC
>once|TRBJ1-3|TRBV19|-
CASSRIGNTIYF
TGTGCCAGTTCCAGGATCGGAAACACCATATATTTT
>-|TRBJ2-7|TRBV6-5|TRBD1
CASSRTGNEQYF
TGTGCCAGCAGTAGGACAGGGAACGAGCAGTACTTC
>once|TRBJ1-2|TRBV7-6|TRBD1
CASSSTGVGYGYTF
TGTGCCAGCAGCTCGACAGGGGTGGGCTATGGCTACACCTTC
>-|TRBJ2-7|TRBV3-1/TRBV3-2|-
CASSQDGALCSYEQYF
TGTGCCAGCAGCCAAGATGGTGCGTTATGCTCCTACGAGCAGTACTTC
>-|TRBJ1-3|TRBV7-2|TRBD1
CASSLSLFGQGGNTIYF
TGTGCCAGCAGCTTATCCCTCTTCGGACAGGGGGGAAACACCATATATTTT
>-|TRBJ2-3|TRBV4-3|TRBD2
CASSQDEYLAGGDTQYF
TGCGCCAGCAGCCAAGATGAATACCTAGCGGGAGGTGATACGCAGTATTTT
>-|TRBJ2-3|TRBV6-1|TRBD2
CASSELAGGMDTQYF
TGTGCCAGCAGTGAACTAGCGGGGGGCATGGATACGCAGTATTTT
>-|TRBJ2-7|TRBV7-2|TRBD2
CASSLEVGRESIEQYF
TGTGCCAGCAGCTTAGAGGTCGGGAGGGAGTCAATCGAGCAGTACTTC
>once|TRBJ1-5|TRBV2|-
CASSVDSNQPQHF
TGTGCCAGCAGTGTAGATAGCAATCAGCCCCAGCATTTT